The 26 T cell receptor beta chains below all came from one sample that was sequenced in a study of T-cell reconstitution after alpha-beta-depleted transplantation in children. As it was prepared, the TCRbeta library received unique molecular identifiers. MiXCR, applied by TCRdb to the PCR reads, yields one record per CDR3 protein. This table holds some 440,000 distinct CDR3 sequences, around 15% found once. The sequenced sample was PBMCs, mostly from graft donor cells, obtained 360 days after TCRalphabeta/CD19-depleted stem cell transplant. These receptor sequences come from a boy in the first two years of life who had a stem cell transplant for Wiskott-Aldrich syndrome, so the T cells may come from the graft donor.

The sample holds a few counts of this clonotype. The V gene is TRBV6-2 or TRBV6-3, the J gene TRBJ2-7; 9 bases line up with TRBD1. The trim removed 2 bases at V and 5 bases at J, leaving 7 bases unmatched. Germline CDR1 reads MNHEY; CDR2 reads SVGEGT. CDR3 length: 15 residues. CDR3 bases: TGTGCCAGCAGTTACCCTTGGGACAGGGAAGACGAGCAGTACTTC. It codes for CASSYPWDREDEQYF.

This clonotype was detected ten times or more. The rearrangement joins TRBV29-1 to TRBJ2-7; 7 positions match TRBD1. Per the germline V gene, CDR1 is SQVTM and CDR2 is ANQGSEA. This CDR3 is built from 12 residues. With V trimmed by 6 bases and J by 3 bases, 5 bases remained unmatched. The CDR3 nucleotides are TGCAGCGTCAGACAGGGAGTCTACGAGCAGTACTTC. Its protein product is CSVRQGVYEQYF.

This clonotype was seen only a few times. The chain employs TRBV7-9 and TRBJ2-3; 7 bases are a match to TRBD2. The CDR3 runs to 16 residues. Germline V gives CDR1 SEHNR, CDR2 FQNEAQ (reference sequence). Losses at the gene ends were 5 bases for V and 1 base for J; bases not matched to a gene: 9. The CDR3 spells CASSLRLAAGTDTQYF. The CDR3 DNA reads TGTGCCAGCAGCCTTCGACTAGCTGCGGGCACAGATACGCAGTATTTT.

This clonotype was detected a few times. This chain connects TRBV20-1 to TRBJ2-7; tentatively, D is TRBD2 (6 bases). The CDR3 consists of 15 residues. Trimming left V 3 bases short and J 2 bases short, with 17 bases between. Germline-derived CDR1 and CDR2 are DFQATT and SNEGSKA (reference sequence). In DNA, the CDR3 is TGCAGTGCTAGGGAAGGGGCGCGGGGTCCCTACGAGCAGTACTTC. It yields the protein CSAREGARGPYEQYF.

This clonotype was seen a few times. The chain employs TRBV9 and TRBJ1-3; 11 bases match TRBD1. The germline V gene has CDR1 SGDLS and CDR2 YYNGEE. The ends lost 3 bases at V and 2 bases at J; junction bases unmatched: 7. The length of the CDR3 is 17 residues. The CDR3 loop is CASSARPGQGAGNTIYF. CDR3 coding DNA: TGTGCCAGCAGCGCACGGCCGGGACAGGGGGCTGGAAACACCATATATTTT.

This clonotype was seen more than once but under ten times. V gene TRBV6-6 combines with J gene TRBJ2-2; D is unclear. Trimming pared 3 bases from V and 8 bases from J, leaving 7 bases between. The CDR3 has 12 amino acids. Germline V lookup: CDR1 MNHNY, CDR2 SVGAGI (reference sequence). CDR3 DNA: TGTGCCAGCAGTTATACCCAAGGGGAGCTGTTTTTT. Its protein product is CASSYTQGELFF.

The V and J genes are TRBV4-2 and TRBJ2-1, with D possibly matching TRBD2 (6 bases). V was trimmed by 1 base and J by 5 bases, leaving 24 bases between them. Germline V gene data show CDR1 as LGHNA and CDR2 as YNFKEQ. The CDR3 has 19 amino acids. CDR3 sequence (DNA): TGTGCCAGCAGCCAAGGAAATTGGTTAGGACGGGGGTCCAACAATGAGCAGTTCTTC. Its translation is CASSQGNWLGRGSNNEQFF.

This clonotype has a handful of counts. The chain employs TRBV19 and TRBJ2-3; D remains ambiguous. The CDR3 consists of 16 residues. V was clipped by 5 bases and J by 0 bases, with 15 bases between them. Germline V gene lookup returns CDR1 LNHDA and CDR2 SQIVND (reference sequence). As DNA, the CDR3 is TGTGCCAGTAGTTTGGATTGGCGGTTCAGCACAGATACGCAGTATTTT. The encoded protein is CASSLDWRFSTDTQYF.

This clonotype was recorded a few times. The chain has TRBV2 and TRBJ2-4, with TRBD1 as a possible D gene (5 bases). Germline-derived CDR1 and CDR2 are SNHLY and FYNNEI. This CDR3 region has 12 residues. The V gene lost 7 bases and the J gene lost 13 bases, with 17 bases spanning the gap. The CDR3 DNA follows: TGTGCCAGCATCGAAGGCCCAGGGTCCCAGTACTTC. Translating it yields CASIEGPGSQYF.

This clonotype has only a few counts. The chain is built from TRBV7-9 and TRBJ2-2; D tentatively fits TRBD1 or TRBD2 (6 bases each). CDR1 and CDR2 from the germline V gene are SEHNR and FQNEAQ (reference sequence). Trimming removed 8 bases from V and 5 bases from J, with 21 bases in between. The CDR3 totals 16 residues. In nucleotides, the CDR3 is TGTGCCAGCTCTCTGCTCACGGGGGCGCGGACCGGGGAGCTGTTTTTT. Translated: CASSLLTGARTGELFF.

Many counts were recorded for this clonotype. The chain couples TRBV4-2 to TRBJ2-7; D is uncertain. Germline V gene data show CDR1 as LGHNA and CDR2 as YNFKEQ. This CDR3 is built from 13 residues. Deletions cut 0 bases from V and 6 bases from J, with 9 bases between. The CDR3 DNA reads as TGTGCCAGCAGCCAAGATAGCCACCTCGAGCAGTACTTC. Translation gives CASSQDSHLEQYF.

This clonotype was detected a few times. The V and J genes are TRBV19 and TRBJ2-5; maybe TRBD2 (6 bases). The CDR3 runs 14 residues. V shed 6 bases and J shed 7 bases, with 18 bases lying between them. CDR1 is LNHDA and CDR2 is SQIVND in the germline V gene (reference sequence). The CDR3 nucleotides read TGTGCCAGTAGAACGAGGGTCTCCGGGGGGACCCAGTACTTC. Translation gives CASRTRVSGGTQYF.

The chain carries TRBV25-1 and TRBJ2-7, with D unclear. This CDR3 spans 14 amino acids. Germline assignment: CDR1 MGHDK and CDR2 SYGVNS. V shed 1 base and J shed 5 bases, with 12 bases lying between them. CDR3 nucleotides: TGTGCCAGCAGTGAATGGTTGGGATCCGACGAGCAGTACTTC. It translates to CASSEWLGSDEQYF.

This clonotype was found a few times. The rearrangement links TRBV7-9 to TRBJ2-5; D not certain. The CDR3 is made up of 14 amino acids. Germline-derived CDR1 and CDR2 are SEHNR and FQNEAQ (reference sequence). V was trimmed by 5 bases and J by 5 bases, leaving 15 bases between them. CDR3 sequence (DNA): TGTGCCAGCAGCCCGAACATCCTTTGGGAGACCCAGTACTTC. As protein: CASSPNILWETQYF. Filled out from reference TRBV7-9 and TRBJ2-5, the complete variable domain reads DTGVSQNPRHKITKRGQNVTFRCDPISEHNRLYWYRQTLGQGPEFLTYFQNEAQLEKSRLLSDRFSAERPKGSFSTLEIQRTEQGDSAMYLCASSPNILWETQYFGPGTRLLVL.

This clonotype was detected a few times. This chain links TRBV24-1 with TRBJ2-1, with no clear D. The CDR3 is made up of 17 amino acids. Germline loops: CDR1 KGHDR, CDR2 SFDVKD. Trimming shortened V by 1 base and J by 2 bases, and 14 bases separated the two germline ends. This CDR3 reads CATSDFNAAVAYNEQFF. Written as DNA, the CDR3 is TGTGCCACCAGTGATTTTAACGCGGCGGTGGCCTACAATGAGCAGTTCTTC.

In this sample, this clonotype turned up once. This sequence joins TRBV5-1 and TRBJ2-7, with D tentatively TRBD1 or TRBD2 (5 bases each). The germline V gene encodes CDR1 SGHRS and CDR2 YFSETQ. CDR3 length equals 16 residues. The V and J ends lost 4 bases and 4 bases respectively, with 21 bases between them. This chain's CDR3 is CASSLDPGPSNYEQYF. CDR3 coding DNA: TGCGCCAGCAGCCTGGACCCGGGACCCTCAAATTACGAGCAGTACTTC.

The gene calls are TRBV10-3 and TRBJ1-1, with D maybe TRBD1 (5 bases). The germline V gene has CDR1 ENHRY and CDR2 SYGVKD. With 6 bases removed from V and 1 base from J, the gap between germline ends came to 12 bases. The CDR3 is 14 amino acids. CDR3 loop: CAISPRVGNTEAFF. For the CDR3, the DNA is TGTGCCATCAGCCCCAGGGTCGGGAACACTGAAGCTTTCTTT.

This clonotype was recorded a few times. CDR3 sequence (DNA): TGTGCCAGCAGCCAAAACCGGGGCGGAGCCTACGAGCAGTACTTC. Amino acids: CASSQNRGGAYEQYF. V is TRBV7-9 and J is TRBJ2-7; D might be TRBD1 or TRBD2, each matching 5 bases. CDR3 size: 15 residues. Germline V gene sequence: CDR1 SEHNR, CDR2 FQNEAQ (reference sequence). Between the trimmed V and J ends, which lost 5 bases and 2 bases, there was a span of 16 bases.

This clonotype showed up just a few times. This chain connects TRBV29-1 to TRBJ2-1, with 8 bases aligning to TRBD2. The V segment lost 3 bases and the J segment 2 bases; nucleotides outside the gene matches: 9. Germline V CDR1 and CDR2: SQVTM, ANQGSEA. This CDR3 is 16 amino acids long. CDR3 protein: CSVDRRYGGAYNEQFF. The CDR3 bases are TGCAGCGTTGACCGGAGGTACGGGGGGGCCTACAATGAGCAGTTCTTC.

The gene calls are TRBV4-2 and TRBJ2-7; a possible D gene is TRBD1 (7 bases). There are 19 residues in the CDR3. V was pared by 3 bases and J by 2 bases, with 26 bases between. Germline V gives CDR1 LGHNA, CDR2 YNFKEQ. In nucleotides, the CDR3 is TGTGCCAGCAGCCACCCCGACAGGGCGGTCCGGGGCGGGACCTACGAGCAGTACTTC. This sequence encodes CASSHPDRAVRGGTYEQYF.

This clonotype showed up just a few times. The gene calls are TRBV5-1 and TRBJ2-1, with a weak D call TRBD2 (7 bases). CDR3 size: 16 residues. Germline CDR1 is SGHRS and CDR2 is YFSETQ. Trimming pared 4 bases from V and 5 bases from J, leaving 19 bases between. Here the CDR3 DNA reads TGCGCCAGCAGCGCCACGGGTGGGGGGGCCCACAATGAGCAGTTCTTC. As protein: CASSATGGGAHNEQFF. Full variable domain (outside the CDR3, taken from reference TRBV5-1 and TRBJ2-1): KAGVTQTPRYLIKTRGQQVTLSCSPISGHRSVSWYQQTPGQGLQFLFEYFSETQRNKGNFPGRFSGRQFSNSRSEMNVSTLELGDSALYLCASSATGGGAHNEQFFGPGTRLTVL.

This clonotype was seen many times. The chain combines TRBV24-1 with TRBJ2-1; D is ambiguous. V lost 3 bases and J lost 8, with 16 bases in between. The CDR3 is 15 residues long. CDR1 is KGHDR and CDR2 is SFDVKD in the germline V gene. The CDR3: CATSDPMAPRDEQFF. Here the CDR3 DNA reads TGTGCCACCAGTGATCCAATGGCCCCTAGGGATGAGCAGTTCTTC.

The J gene is TRBJ2-2, the V gene TRBV6-2 or TRBV6-3; 9 bases are shared with TRBD2. This CDR3 comprises 16 residues. The germline V gene has CDR1 MNHEY and CDR2 SVGEGT. J was trimmed by 3 bases and V by 0 bases; bases with no gene match: 2. The chain's CDR3 is CASSYSGLAYTGELFF. The CDR3 DNA reads TGTGCCAGCAGTTACTCGGGACTAGCTTACACCGGGGAGCTGTTTTTT.

In this sample, this clonotype turned up a few times. The chain carries TRBV28 and TRBJ1-6; 9 bases fit TRBD1. Trimming took 5 bases from V and 9 from J; bases not matched to a gene: 8. The CDR3 is 15 amino acids. CDR1 is MDHEN and CDR2 is SYDVKM in the germline V gene. In nucleotides, the CDR3 is TGTGCCAGCAGTCCCCGGGACAGGGCGGCTTCACCCCTCCACTTT. Translating it yields CASSPRDRAASPLHF.

Only a few counts were recorded for this clonotype. The chain combines TRBV4-1 with TRBJ1-5; TRBD1 is a possible D gene (5 bases). The germline V gene has CDR1 MGHRA and CDR2 YSYEKL. The CDR3 is 16 residues long. With 1 base removed from V and 0 bases from J, the gap between germline ends came to 10 bases. CDR3 residues: CASSQGRGPSNQPQHF. As DNA, the CDR3 is TGCGCCAGCAGCCAAGGGAGGGGACCTAGCAATCAGCCCCAGCATTTT.

This chain connects TRBV6-1 to TRBJ2-1; D is unresolved. CDR1 MNHNS and CDR2 SASEGT come from the germline V gene. The V and J ends lost 6 bases and 4 bases respectively, with 16 bases between them. The CDR3 consists of 15 residues. CDR3 residues: CASRTPSPAYNEQFF. CDR3 DNA sequence: TGTGCCAGCAGGACCCCCTCCCCTGCTTACAATGAGCAGTTCTTC.